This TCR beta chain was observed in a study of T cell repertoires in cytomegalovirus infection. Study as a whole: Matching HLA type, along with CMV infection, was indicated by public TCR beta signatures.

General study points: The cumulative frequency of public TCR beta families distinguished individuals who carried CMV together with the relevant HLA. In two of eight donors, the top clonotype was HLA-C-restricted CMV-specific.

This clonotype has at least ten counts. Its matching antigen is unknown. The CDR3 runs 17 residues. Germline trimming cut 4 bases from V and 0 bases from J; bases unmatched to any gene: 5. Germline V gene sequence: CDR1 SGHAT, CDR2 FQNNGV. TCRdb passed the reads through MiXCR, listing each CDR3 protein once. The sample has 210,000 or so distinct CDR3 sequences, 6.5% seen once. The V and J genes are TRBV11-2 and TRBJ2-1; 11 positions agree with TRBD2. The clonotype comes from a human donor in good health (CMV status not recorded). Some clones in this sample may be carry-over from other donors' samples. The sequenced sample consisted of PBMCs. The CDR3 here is CASSWLAGGTSYNEQFF. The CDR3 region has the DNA TGTGCCAGCAGCTGGCTAGCGGGGGGTACCTCCTACAATGAGCAGTTCTTC.